These 2 T cell receptor beta chains originate from one sample sequenced in a study of T-cell memory formation after mild COVID-19. TCRdb itself ran the 5' RACE reads through MiXCR, one entry per CDR3 protein. Of about 150,000 distinct CDR3 sequences in the sample, 10% to 15% were seen once. The sample consisted of PBMCs or a T cell subset sorted from them (not recorded which). The receptor source for this set is a man in his late teens or twenties who had mild COVID-19 (a few samples of this study predate the infection). Cell type and time point are not known.

The rearrangement joins TRBV30 to TRBJ1-2; D gene uncertain. There are 12 residues in the CDR3. The V end lost 0 bases, the J end lost 10 bases, and 12 bases lay between the germline ends. Per germline, CDR1 GTSNPN and CDR2 SVGIG (reference sequence). CDR3 coding DNA: TGTGCCTGGAGTGTACGTCTGCAGAACTACACCTTC. This translates into CAWSVRLQNYTF.

The chain has TRBV12-3 or TRBV12-4 and TRBJ2-1; a possible D gene is TRBD2 (6 bases). Trimming removed 3 bases at V and 12 bases at J, with 21 bases between. The CDR3 has 15 residues. CDR3 DNA: TGTGCCAGCAGTTTTGGTACGGGACTGATCCTTAGGCAGTTCTTC. Translation: CASSFGTGLILRQFF.